This section outlines one TCR beta chain sequence together with its context. The antigen remains undetermined. This record comes from a study of shared clonotypes between healthy human individuals. Study-wide findings and caveats: Non-shared clonotypes displayed generation probabilities falling below those of clonotypes present in all four donors. A small donor pool kept down the genetic and exposure-history diversity that was represented.

Germline assignment: CDR1 MNHEY and CDR2 SMNVEV (reference sequence). V shed 5 bases and J shed 2 bases, with 22 bases lying between them. The CDR3 consists of 17 residues. The method was immunoSEQ multiplex PCR; TCRdb's version includes in-frame clones alone and lacks a portion of them. This table holds over 2,000,000 clones, about 93% found once. CD45RO negativity and positive selection for CCR7 defined naive CD8 cells, a population that excluded terminally differentiated effector memory CD45RA+ cells. The TCR originated in a young man in good health. Some clones in this sample may be carry-over from other donors' samples. What was sequenced was naive CD8+ T cells from PBMCs. The chain uses TRBV27 and TRBJ2-7; maybe TRBD2 (5 bases). CDR3 coding DNA: TGTGCCAGCAGTCCCCGAGCGAGGGCATTCCCCCCCTACGAGCAGTACTTC. As protein: CASSPRARAFPPYEQYF.